Below are 19 T cell receptor beta chains sequenced from a single sample in a study of response to subunit inactivated influenza vaccine listed by TCRdb under 2018. The method behind the library was RT-PCR. Sequencing relied on an Illumina HiSeq 2500. The public sequencing data were trimmed at Q25 with fastp and processed into clonotypes with MiXCR by TCRdb, which kept only in-frame beta chains. Identical CDR3 protein sequences are pooled into one entry, listed with their most common genes and DNA. In this sample the table shows a few hundred thousand distinct CDR3 sequences, 14% of which occur a single time. Of the sample, over 8.5% falls within the top ten clones. The starting material was PBMCs from blood, obtained roughly 12 days after vaccination. The receptor set was obtained from a man aged 45 to 65 who received an inactivated influenza vaccine. Donor details come from another sample of the same person, matched by shared clones.

This clonotype turned up a few times. The rearrangement joins TRBV18 to TRBJ2-7, with D maybe TRBD2 (6 bases). Germline lookup yields CDR1 KGHSH and CDR2 LQKENI. The CDR3 consists of 16 residues. V was cut by 3 bases and J by 0 bases, with 15 bases left in between. CDR3 loop: CASSPQSGGYSYEQYF. CDR3 sequence (DNA): TGTGCCAGCTCACCTCAAAGTGGGGGGTACTCCTACGAGCAGTACTTC.

The CDR3 bases are TGTGCCAGCAGCCAGACCCTCGGGAAACTGTTTTTT. The encoded protein is CASSQTLGKLFF. The J gene is TRBJ1-4, the V gene TRBV7-2, with D hard to call. V was clipped by 5 bases and J by 11 bases, with 12 bases between them. Looked up from germline, CDR1 is SGHTA and CDR2 is FQGNSA. This CDR3 is built from 12 residues. The full variable domain, rest sourced from reference TRBV7-2 and TRBJ1-4, is GAGVSQSPSNKVTEKGKDVELRCDPISGHTALYWYRQSLGQGLEFLIYFQGNSAPDKSGLPSDRFSAERTGGSVSTLTIQRTQQEDSAVYLCASSQTLGKLFFGSGTQLSVL.

The sample holds a few counts of this clonotype. The V call is TRBV28, the J call TRBJ1-1, with 9 bases aligning to TRBD1. V lost 6 bases, J lost 1 base, and 3 bases stayed unmatched. There are 14 residues in the CDR3. Germline V CDR1 and CDR2: MDHEN, SYDVKM. CDR3 protein: CASRTGQGNTEAFF. CDR3 in DNA: TGTGCCAGCAGGACGGGACAGGGGAACACTGAAGCTTTCTTT.

The CDR3, as DNA: TGTGCCAGCAGGGTGACTAGCGGGAGTGGTGAGCAGTTCTTC. It codes for CASRVTSGSGEQFF. This rearrangement joins TRBV28 to TRBJ2-1, with 12 bases lining up with TRBD2. The germline V gene encodes CDR1 MDHEN and CDR2 SYDVKM. The V and J ends lost 6 bases and 9 bases, in that order; junction bases with no gene match: 6. The CDR3 sequence is 14 residues long.

The CDR3 coding sequence is TGCGCCAGCAGCGCCCAAGTCGGGGGCATGAACACTGAAGCTTTCTTT. Translated: CASSAQVGGMNTEAFF. The chain carries TRBV5-1 and TRBJ1-1, with D maybe TRBD1 (6 bases). Germline V lookup: CDR1 SGHRS, CDR2 YFSETQ. The CDR3 consists of 16 residues. Deletions cut 4 bases from V and 0 bases from J, with 16 bases between.

This clonotype was detected ten times or more. The rearrangement uses TRBV7-9 and TRBJ2-3, with 8 bases lining up with TRBD2. This CDR3 comprises 16 residues. Unmatched junction bases numbered 6, after V lost 3 bases and J lost 1 base. CDR1 and CDR2 from the germline V gene are SEHNR and FQNEAQ (reference sequence). The CDR3 DNA sequence: TGTGCCAGCAGCTTCCAGCGGGAGTCCGGCACAGATACGCAGTATTTT. Protein: CASSFQRESGTDTQYF.

At least ten counts were recorded for this clonotype. This rearrangement joins TRBV5-1 to TRBJ2-7; 14 bases are a match to TRBD2. The CDR3 covers 15 residues. CDR1 is SGHRS and CDR2 is YFSETQ in the germline V gene. Trimming took 3 bases from V and 6 from J; bases not matched to a gene: 5. The CDR3 spells CASSSTSGRAIEQYF. The CDR3 DNA follows: TGCGCCAGCAGCTCGACTAGCGGGAGGGCCATCGAGCAGTACTTC.

This clonotype was counted many times. The CDR3 nucleotides read TGCGCCAGCAGCCCGGTAGGGCGTCGGCGGGGCGGGGAGACCCAGTACTTC. Amino acid sequence: CASSPVGRRRGGETQYF. This chain joins TRBV4-1 and TRBJ2-5; possibly TRBD2 for D (6 bases). The V end was cut by 4 bases, the J end by 5 bases, with 23 bases between. Germline V gene sequence: CDR1 MGHRA, CDR2 YSYEKL. This CDR3 is 17 amino acids long.

The sample holds a few counts of this clonotype. The gene calls are TRBV27 and TRBJ2-1; D is unclear. Trimming removed 1 base from V and 1 base from J, with 8 bases in between. Germline V gene data show CDR1 as MNHEY and CDR2 as SMNVEV (reference sequence). The length of the CDR3 is 15 residues. Here the CDR3 DNA reads TGTGCCAGCAGTTTATTATCGAAGTCCTACAATGAGCAGTTCTTC. It codes for CASSLLSKSYNEQFF.

V gene TRBV29-1 combines with J gene TRBJ2-1, with 8 nucleotides matching TRBD1. V lost 5 bases and J lost 4; bases outside the gene matches: 4. Per the germline V gene, CDR1 is SQVTM and CDR2 is ANQGSEA. The CDR3 consists of 13 residues. The CDR3 reads CSVRDRRYNEQFF. As DNA, the CDR3 is TGCAGCGTTCGGGACAGGAGATACAATGAGCAGTTCTTC.

As to this clonotype: A read error may be the cause here, since a much bigger clone is one base away. V is TRBV6-2 or TRBV6-3 and J is TRBJ2-4; 7 positions agree with TRBD2. The CDR3 sequence is 16 residues long. Looked up from germline, CDR1 is MNHEY and CDR2 is SVGEGT. The ends lost 2 bases at V and 9 bases at J; junction bases unmatched: 13. CDR3 coding DNA: TGTGCCAGCAGTTACCCATCGCGGGAGCTTAACTGCATTCAGTACTTC. Amino acids: CASSYPSRELNCIQYF.

This clonotype was recorded a few times. The J gene is TRBJ1-2, the V gene TRBV20-1; the D gene is possibly TRBD1 (5 bases). The CDR3 loop spans 17 amino acids. Germline CDR1 is DFQATT and CDR2 is SNEGSKA (reference sequence). V dropped 6 bases and J dropped 4 bases, with 27 bases sitting between them. As DNA, the CDR3 is TGCAGTGCGCTCAACCGGGACTCAAATAAGGGGACCTATGGCTACACCTTC. Translation gives CSALNRDSNKGTYGYTF.

The chain links TRBV6-2 or TRBV6-3 to TRBJ2-1; 10 bases map to TRBD2. Trimming removed 7 bases from V and 6 bases from J; junction bases left unmatched: 9. Germline CDR1 MNHEY, CDR2 SVGEGT. The CDR3 extends over 15 amino acids. This chain's CDR3 is CASNQAGGPLNEQFF. The CDR3 DNA reads as TGTGCCAGCAACCAAGCGGGAGGGCCGCTCAATGAGCAGTTCTTC.

This chain connects TRBV2 to TRBJ2-5, with a possible D match to TRBD2 (6 bases). Germline V gene sequence: CDR1 SNHLY, CDR2 FYNNEI. V dropped 7 bases and J dropped 2 bases, with 11 bases sitting between them. The CDR3 consists of 13 residues. CDR3 loop: CASTPGRQETQYF. CDR3 coding DNA: TGTGCCAGCACTCCAGGGAGGCAAGAGACCCAGTACTTC.

This clonotype came up a few times. The chain carries TRBV12-3 or TRBV12-4 and TRBJ2-1; D not resolved. The CDR3 covers 14 residues. The V end lost 5 bases, the J end lost 7 bases, and 15 bases lay between the germline ends. CDR3 DNA: TGTGCCAGCAGTCACATTCCCGACAAAAATGAGCAGTTCTTC. This codes for CASSHIPDKNEQFF.

The chain is built from TRBV12-3 or TRBV12-4 and TRBJ1-6; tentative D call: TRBD1 (6 bases). CDR3 length: 13 residues. Trimming removed 10 bases from V and 10 bases from J, with 17 bases in between. CDR3 sequence reads: CATTGQIGSPLHF. CDR3 bases: TGTGCCACGACGGGACAAATAGGGTCACCCCTCCACTTT.

With regard to this clonotype: One end of the junction varies from germline; a read error may be responsible. The V call is TRBV7-2, the J call TRBJ2-5; unclear D gene. Germline V gene sequence: CDR1 SGHTA, CDR2 FQGNSA. There are 15 residues in the CDR3. The CDR3 loop is CASSLDTRRQETQYF. CDR3 sequence (DNA): TGTGCCAGCAGTTTAGACACGAGGAGACAAGAGACCCAGTACTTC.

This clonotype has more than one count but fewer than ten. J is TRBJ1-2 and V is TRBV29-1; D possibly corresponds to TRBD1 (6 bases). This CDR3 has 12 amino acids. Trimming pared 5 bases from V and 6 bases from J, leaving 13 bases between. The germline gives CDR1 SQVTM, CDR2 ANQGSEA. In nucleotides, the CDR3 is TGCAGCGTTTATGGGGGCAGCGATGGCTACACCTTC. Translated: CSVYGGSDGYTF.

In its sample, this clonotype was seen a few times. The chain uses TRBV5-1 and TRBJ2-5; D is possibly TRBD2 (5 bases). The germline V gene has CDR1 SGHRS and CDR2 YFSETQ. CDR3 length: 14 residues. With 7 bases removed from V and 4 bases from J, the gap between germline ends came to 17 bases. The DNA for the CDR3 is TGCGCCAGCGGAACGAGTGGGAGAGGAGAGACCCAGTACTTC. The encoded protein is CASGTSGRGETQYF.